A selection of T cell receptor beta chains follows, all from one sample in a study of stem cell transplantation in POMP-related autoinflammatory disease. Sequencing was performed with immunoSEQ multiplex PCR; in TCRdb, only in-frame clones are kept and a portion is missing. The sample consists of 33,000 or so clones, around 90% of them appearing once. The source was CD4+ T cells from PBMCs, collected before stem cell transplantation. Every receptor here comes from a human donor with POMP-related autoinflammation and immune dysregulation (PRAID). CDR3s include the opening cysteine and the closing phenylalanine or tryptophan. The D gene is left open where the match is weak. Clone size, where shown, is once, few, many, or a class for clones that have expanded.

TGTGCCAGCAGCTTAGGACCAGGTGAGGGCAATCAGCCCCAGCATTTT | CASSLGPGEGNQPQHF | TRBJ1-5 | TRBV7-2 | NA | NA
TGTGCCAGCAGTGAAGCGGGGGGACAAGAGACCCAGTACTTC | CASSEAGGQETQYF | TRBJ2-5 | TRBV6-1 | NA | NA
TGTGCCAGCAGTACAGGGGGTTTGGGTTCACCCCTCCACTTT | CASSTGGLGSPLHF | TRBJ1-6 | TRBV28 | NA | TRBD1
TGTGCCAGCAGCGTCGGGACAGGAATCTACGAGCAGTACTTC | CASSVGTGIYEQYF | TRBJ2-7 | TRBV11-2 | NA | TRBD1
TGTGCCAGCAGTTTAAGGGTGGCGCAGCCCCAGCATTTT | CASSLRVAQPQHF | TRBJ1-5 | TRBV28 | NA | NA
TGTGCCAGCAGGCCCGGGACGGCCTATGGCTACACCTTC | CASRPGTAYGYTF | TRBJ1-2 | TRBV28 | few | NA
TGTGCCAGCAGCTCCGACAGGCGCACTGAAGCTTTCTTT | CASSSDRRTEAFF | TRBJ1-1 | TRBV14 | few | NA
TGTGCCAGCAGCGTAGCTGGGGGGACCGGGGAGCTGTTTTTT | CASSVAGGTGELFF | TRBJ2-2 | TRBV9 | NA | NA
TGTGCCAGCAGCTTACGACAGGGCATATACAATGAGCAGTTCTTC | CASSLRQGIYNEQFF | TRBJ2-1 | TRBV7-6 | NA | TRBD1
TGCGCCAGCAGCTTGGACGGGATGTCAGGGGGCACCGGGGAGCTGTTTTTT | CASSLDGMSGGTGELFF | TRBJ2-2 | TRBV5-1 | NA | TRBD1